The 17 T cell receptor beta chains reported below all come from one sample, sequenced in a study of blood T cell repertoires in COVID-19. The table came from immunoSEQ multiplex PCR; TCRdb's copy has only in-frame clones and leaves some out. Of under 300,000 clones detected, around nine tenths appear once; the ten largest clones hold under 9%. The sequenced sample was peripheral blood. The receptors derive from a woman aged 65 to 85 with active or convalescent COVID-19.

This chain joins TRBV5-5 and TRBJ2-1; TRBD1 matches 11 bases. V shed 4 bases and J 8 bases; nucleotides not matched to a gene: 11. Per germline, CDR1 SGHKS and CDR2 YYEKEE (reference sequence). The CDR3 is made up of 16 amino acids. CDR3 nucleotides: TGTGCCAGCAGCGTCCCCGGGACAGGGGGACGGGATGAGCAGTTCTTC. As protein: CASSVPGTGGRDEQFF.

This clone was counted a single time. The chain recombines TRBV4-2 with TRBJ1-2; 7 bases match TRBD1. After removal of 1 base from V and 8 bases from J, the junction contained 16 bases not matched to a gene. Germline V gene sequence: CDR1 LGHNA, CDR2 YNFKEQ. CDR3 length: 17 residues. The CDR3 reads CASSQVSPGQTILGYTF. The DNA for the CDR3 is TGTGCCAGCAGCCAAGTCTCTCCGGGACAGACAATCCTAGGCTACACCTTC.

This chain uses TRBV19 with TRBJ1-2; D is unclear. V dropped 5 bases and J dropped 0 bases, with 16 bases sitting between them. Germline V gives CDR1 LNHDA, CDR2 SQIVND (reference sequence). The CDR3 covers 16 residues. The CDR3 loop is CASSSQLWATNYGYTF. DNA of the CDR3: TGTGCCAGTAGTTCGCAGTTGTGGGCAACTAACTATGGCTACACCTTC.

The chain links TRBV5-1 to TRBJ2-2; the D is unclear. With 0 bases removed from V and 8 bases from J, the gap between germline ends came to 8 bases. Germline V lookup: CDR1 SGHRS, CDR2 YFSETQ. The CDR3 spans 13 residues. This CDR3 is CASSLEQTGELFF. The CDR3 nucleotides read TGCGCCAGCAGCTTGGAGCAGACAGGGGAGCTGTTTTTT.

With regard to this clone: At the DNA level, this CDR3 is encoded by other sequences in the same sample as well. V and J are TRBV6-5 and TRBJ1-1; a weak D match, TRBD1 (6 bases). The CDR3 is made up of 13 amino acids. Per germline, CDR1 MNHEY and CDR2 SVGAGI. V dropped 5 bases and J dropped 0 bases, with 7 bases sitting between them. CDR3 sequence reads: CASSRTVNTEAFF. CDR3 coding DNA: TGTGCCAGCAGTCGGACAGTGAACACTGAAGCTTTCTTT.

The CDR3 DNA sequence: TGTGCCAGCAGTGAAGCGCGGACAATCGGCAATGAGCAGTTCTTC. This sequence encodes CASSEARTIGNEQFF. This rearrangement joins TRBV2 to TRBJ2-1; TRBD1 is a possible D gene (5 bases). V lost 0 bases to trimming and J lost 6 bases, with 12 bases between them. The germline V gene has CDR1 SNHLY and CDR2 FYNNEI. This CDR3 is built from 15 residues. The variable domain in full, with the rest retrieved from reference TRBV2 and TRBJ2-1, is EPEVTQTPSHQVTQMGQEVILRCVPISNHLYFYWYRQILGQKVEFLVSFYNNEISEKSEIFDDQFSVERPDGSNFTLKIRSTKLEDSAMYFCASSEARTIGNEQFFGPGTRLTVL.

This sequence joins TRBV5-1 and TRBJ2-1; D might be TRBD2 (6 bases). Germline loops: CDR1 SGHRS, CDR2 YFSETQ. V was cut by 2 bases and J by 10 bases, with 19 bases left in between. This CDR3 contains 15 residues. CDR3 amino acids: CASSLLADRAPEQFF. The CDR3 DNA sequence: TGCGCCAGCAGCTTACTAGCTGACCGAGCCCCAGAGCAGTTCTTC.

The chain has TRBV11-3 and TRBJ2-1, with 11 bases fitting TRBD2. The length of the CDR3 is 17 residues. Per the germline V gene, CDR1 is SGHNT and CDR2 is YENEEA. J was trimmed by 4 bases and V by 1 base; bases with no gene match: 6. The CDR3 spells CASSLGTLAGGYNEQFF. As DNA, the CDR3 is TGTGCCAGCAGCTTAGGAACCCTAGCGGGGGGTTACAATGAGCAGTTCTTC. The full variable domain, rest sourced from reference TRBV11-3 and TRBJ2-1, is EAGVVQSPRYKIIEKKQPVAFWCNPISGHNTLYWYLQNLGQGPELLIRYENEEAVDDSQLPKDRFSAERLKGVDSTLKIQPAELGDSAVYLCASSLGTLAGGYNEQFFGPGTRLTVL.

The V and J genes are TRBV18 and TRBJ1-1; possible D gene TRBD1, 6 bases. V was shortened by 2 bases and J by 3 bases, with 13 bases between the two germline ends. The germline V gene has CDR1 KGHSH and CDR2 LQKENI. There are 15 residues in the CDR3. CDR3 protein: CASSPTGRLDTEAFF. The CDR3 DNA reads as TGTGCCAGCTCACCAACAGGGCGGTTAGACACTGAAGCTTTCTTT. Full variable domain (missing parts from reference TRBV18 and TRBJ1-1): NAGVMQNPRHLVRRRGQEARLRCSPMKGHSHVYWYRQLPEEGLKFMVYLQKENIIDESGMPKERFSAEFPKEGPSILRIQQVVRGDSAAYFCASSPTGRLDTEAFFGQGTRLTVV.

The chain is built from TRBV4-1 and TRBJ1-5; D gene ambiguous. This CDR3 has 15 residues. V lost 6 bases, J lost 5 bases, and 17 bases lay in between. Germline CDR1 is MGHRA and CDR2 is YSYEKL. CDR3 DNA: TGCGCCAGCAGGAAGGAGGCAGCCTGGGATCAGCCCCAGCATTTT. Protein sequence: CASRKEAAWDQPQHF.

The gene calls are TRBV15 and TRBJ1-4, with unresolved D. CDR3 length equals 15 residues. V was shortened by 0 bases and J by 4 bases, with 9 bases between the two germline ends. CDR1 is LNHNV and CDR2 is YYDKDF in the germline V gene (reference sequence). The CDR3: CATSREGVGNEKLFF. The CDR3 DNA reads TGTGCCACCAGCAGAGAAGGAGTGGGTAATGAAAAACTGTTTTTT.

CDR3 nucleotides: TGCGCCAGCAGCCAAGAAGGAGTAAGAATGGACGAGCAGTACTTC. This encodes CASSQEGVRMDEQYF. The chain combines TRBV4-1 with TRBJ2-7; no firm D call. The germline V gene encodes CDR1 MGHRA and CDR2 YSYEKL. V was trimmed by 0 bases and J by 5 bases, leaving 14 bases between them. The CDR3 runs to 15 residues.

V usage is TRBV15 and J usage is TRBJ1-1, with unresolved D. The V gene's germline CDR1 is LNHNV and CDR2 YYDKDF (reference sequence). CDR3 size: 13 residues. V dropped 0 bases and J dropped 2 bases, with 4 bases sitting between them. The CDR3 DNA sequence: TGTGCCACCAGCAGAGAACTTAACACTGAAGCTTTCTTT. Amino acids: CATSRELNTEAFF.

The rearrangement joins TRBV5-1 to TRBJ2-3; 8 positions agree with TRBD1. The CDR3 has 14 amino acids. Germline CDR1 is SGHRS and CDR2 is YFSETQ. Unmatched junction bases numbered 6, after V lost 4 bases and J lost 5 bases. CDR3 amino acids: CASSRGQEIDTQYF. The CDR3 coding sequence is TGCGCCAGCAGCCGGGGACAGGAGATAGATACGCAGTATTTT.

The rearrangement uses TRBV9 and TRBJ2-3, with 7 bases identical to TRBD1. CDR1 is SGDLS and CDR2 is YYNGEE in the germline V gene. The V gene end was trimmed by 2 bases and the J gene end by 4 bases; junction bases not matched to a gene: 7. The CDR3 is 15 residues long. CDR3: CASSVEGAGADTQYF. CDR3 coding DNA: TGTGCCAGCAGCGTCGAGGGGGCCGGGGCAGATACGCAGTATTTT.

CDR3 amino acids: CASSPLQGVYGYTF. The CDR3 bases are TGTGCCAGCTCACCATTACAGGGGGTGTACGGCTACACCTTC. The gene calls are TRBV18 and TRBJ1-2, with 8 bases matching TRBD1. Germline-derived CDR1 and CDR2 are KGHSH and LQKENI. This CDR3 region has 14 residues. J lost 8 bases, V lost 2 bases, and 7 bases had no gene match.

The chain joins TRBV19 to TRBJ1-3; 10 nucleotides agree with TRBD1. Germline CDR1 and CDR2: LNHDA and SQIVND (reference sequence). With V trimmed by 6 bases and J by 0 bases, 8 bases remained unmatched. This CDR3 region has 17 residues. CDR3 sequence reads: CASRTSGTGDSGNTIYF. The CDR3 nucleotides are TGTGCCAGTAGAACCTCCGGGACAGGGGACTCTGGAAACACCATATATTTT. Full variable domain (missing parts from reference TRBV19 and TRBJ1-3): DGGITQSPKYLFRKEGQNVTLSCEQNLNHDAMYWYRQDPGQGLRLIYYSQIVNDFQKGDIAEGYSVSREKKESFPLTVTSAQKNPTAFYLCASRTSGTGDSGNTIYFGEGSWLTVV.